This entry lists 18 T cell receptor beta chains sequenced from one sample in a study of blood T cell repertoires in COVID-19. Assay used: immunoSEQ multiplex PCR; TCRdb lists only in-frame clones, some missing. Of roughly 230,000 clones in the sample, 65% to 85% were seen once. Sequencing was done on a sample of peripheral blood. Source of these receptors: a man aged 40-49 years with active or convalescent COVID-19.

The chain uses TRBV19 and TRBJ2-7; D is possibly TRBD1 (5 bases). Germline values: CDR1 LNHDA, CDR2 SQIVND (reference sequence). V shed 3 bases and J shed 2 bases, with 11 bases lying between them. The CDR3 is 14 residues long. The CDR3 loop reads CASSIGVGAYEQYF. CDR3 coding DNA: TGTGCCAGTAGTATCGGAGTAGGGGCCTACGAGCAGTACTTC.

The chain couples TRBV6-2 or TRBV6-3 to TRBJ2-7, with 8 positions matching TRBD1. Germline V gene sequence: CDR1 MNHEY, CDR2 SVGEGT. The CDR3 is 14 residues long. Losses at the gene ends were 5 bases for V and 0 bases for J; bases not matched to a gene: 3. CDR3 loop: CASSQGQVSYEQYF. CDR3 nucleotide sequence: TGTGCCAGCAGTCAGGGACAGGTCTCCTACGAGCAGTACTTC.

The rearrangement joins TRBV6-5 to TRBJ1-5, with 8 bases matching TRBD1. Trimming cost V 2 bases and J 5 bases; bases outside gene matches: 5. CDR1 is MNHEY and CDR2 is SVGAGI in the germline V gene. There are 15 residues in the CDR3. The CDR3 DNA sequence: TGTGCCAGCAGTTACCCTGGGACAGGAGATCAGCCCCAGCATTTT. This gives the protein CASSYPGTGDQPQHF.

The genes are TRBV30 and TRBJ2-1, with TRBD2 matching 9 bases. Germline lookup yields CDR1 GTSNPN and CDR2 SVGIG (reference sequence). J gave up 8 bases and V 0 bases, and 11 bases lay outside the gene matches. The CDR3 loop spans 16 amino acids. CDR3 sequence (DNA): TGTGCCTGGAGTGTACGTTGGGCTAGCGGGATATATGAGCAGTTCTTC. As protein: CAWSVRWASGIYEQFF.

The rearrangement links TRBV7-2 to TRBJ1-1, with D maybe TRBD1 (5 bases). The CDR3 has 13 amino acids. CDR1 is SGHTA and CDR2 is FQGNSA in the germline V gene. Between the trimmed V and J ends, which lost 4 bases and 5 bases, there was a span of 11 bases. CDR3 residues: CASSSQEGTEAFF. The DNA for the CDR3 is TGTGCCAGCAGCTCCCAGGAGGGGACTGAAGCTTTCTTT.

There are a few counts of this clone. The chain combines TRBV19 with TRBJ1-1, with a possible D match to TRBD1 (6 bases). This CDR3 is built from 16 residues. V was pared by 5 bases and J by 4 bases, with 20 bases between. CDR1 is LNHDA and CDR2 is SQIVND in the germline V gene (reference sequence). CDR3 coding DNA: TGTGCCAGTAGTGTCTCACCCGGGCAGGGGCCCACTGAAGCTTTCTTT. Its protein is CASSVSPGQGPTEAFF.

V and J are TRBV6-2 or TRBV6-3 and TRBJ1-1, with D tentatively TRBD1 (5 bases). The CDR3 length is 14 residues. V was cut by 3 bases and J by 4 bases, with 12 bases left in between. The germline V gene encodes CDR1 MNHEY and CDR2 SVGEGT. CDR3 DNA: TGTGCCAGCAGTTATGACAGCTGGAGCACTGAAGCTTTCTTT. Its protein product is CASSYDSWSTEAFF.

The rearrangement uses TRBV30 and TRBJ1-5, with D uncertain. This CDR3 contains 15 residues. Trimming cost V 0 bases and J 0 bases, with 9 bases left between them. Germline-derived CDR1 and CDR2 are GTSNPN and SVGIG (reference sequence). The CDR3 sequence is CAWSVLGSSNQPQHF. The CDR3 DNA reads TGTGCCTGGAGTGTACTGGGGAGTAGCAATCAGCCCCAGCATTTT. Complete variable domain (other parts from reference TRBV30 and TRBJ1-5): SQTIHQWPATLVQPVGSPLSLECTVEGTSNPNLYWYRQAAGRGLQLLFYSVGIGQISSEVPQNLSASRPQDRQFILSSKKLLLSDSGFYLCAWSVLGSSNQPQHFGDGTRLSIL.

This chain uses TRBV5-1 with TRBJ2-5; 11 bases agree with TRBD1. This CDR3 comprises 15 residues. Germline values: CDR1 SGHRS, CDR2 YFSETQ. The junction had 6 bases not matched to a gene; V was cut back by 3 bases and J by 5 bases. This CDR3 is CASSSGQGASETQYF. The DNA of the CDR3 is TGCGCCAGCAGCTCTGGACAGGGGGCTAGTGAGACCCAGTACTTC. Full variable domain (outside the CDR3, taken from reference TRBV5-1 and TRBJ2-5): KAGVTQTPRYLIKTRGQQVTLSCSPISGHRSVSWYQQTPGQGLQFLFEYFSETQRNKGNFPGRFSGRQFSNSRSEMNVSTLELGDSALYLCASSSGQGASETQYFGPGTRLLVL.

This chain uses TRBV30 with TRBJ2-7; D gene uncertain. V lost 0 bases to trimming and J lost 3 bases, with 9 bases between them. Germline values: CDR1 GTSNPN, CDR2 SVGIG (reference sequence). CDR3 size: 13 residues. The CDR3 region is CAWSVTANYEQYF. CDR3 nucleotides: TGTGCCTGGAGTGTAACTGCGAACTACGAGCAGTACTTC.

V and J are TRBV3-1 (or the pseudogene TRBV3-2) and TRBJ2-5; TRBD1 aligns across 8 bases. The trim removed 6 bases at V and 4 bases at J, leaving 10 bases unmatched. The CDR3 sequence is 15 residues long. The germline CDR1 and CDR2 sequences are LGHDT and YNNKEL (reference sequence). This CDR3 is CASRQTPGGPETQYF. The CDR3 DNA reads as TGTGCCAGCAGACAAACCCCAGGGGGCCCAGAGACCCAGTACTTC.

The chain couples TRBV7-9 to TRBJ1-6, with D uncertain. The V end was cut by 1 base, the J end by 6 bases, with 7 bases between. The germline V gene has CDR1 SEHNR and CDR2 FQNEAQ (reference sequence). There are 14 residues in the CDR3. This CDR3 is CASSLDSGNSPLHF. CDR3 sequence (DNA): TGTGCCAGCAGCTTAGACAGCGGTAATTCACCCCTCCACTTT.

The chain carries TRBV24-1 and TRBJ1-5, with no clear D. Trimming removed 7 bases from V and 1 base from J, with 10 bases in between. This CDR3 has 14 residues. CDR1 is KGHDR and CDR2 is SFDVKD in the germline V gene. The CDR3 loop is CATSKPQSNQPQHF. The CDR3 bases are TGTGCCACCAGCAAGCCACAGAGCAATCAGCCCCAGCATTTT.

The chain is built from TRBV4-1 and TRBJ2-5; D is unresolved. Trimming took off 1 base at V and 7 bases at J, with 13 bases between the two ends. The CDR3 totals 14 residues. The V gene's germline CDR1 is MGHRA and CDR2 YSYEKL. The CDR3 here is CASSQVEDRRTQYF. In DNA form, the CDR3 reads TGCGCCAGCAGCCAAGTTGAGGATAGGAGGACCCAGTACTTC.

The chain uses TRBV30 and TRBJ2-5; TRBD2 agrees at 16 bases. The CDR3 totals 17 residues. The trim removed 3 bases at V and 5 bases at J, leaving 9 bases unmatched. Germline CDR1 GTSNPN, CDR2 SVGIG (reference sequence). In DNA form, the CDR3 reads TGTGCCTGGAGCCCCGGGACTAGCGGGAGGGCCTTGGAGACCCAGTACTTC. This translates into CAWSPGTSGRALETQYF.

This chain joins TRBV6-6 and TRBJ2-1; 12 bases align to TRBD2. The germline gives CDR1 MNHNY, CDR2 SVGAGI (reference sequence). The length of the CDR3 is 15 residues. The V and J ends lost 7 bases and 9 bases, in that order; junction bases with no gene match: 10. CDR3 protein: CASTLSSGGATEQFF. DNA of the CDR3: TGTGCCAGCACACTTTCTAGCGGGGGGGCCACTGAGCAGTTCTTC.

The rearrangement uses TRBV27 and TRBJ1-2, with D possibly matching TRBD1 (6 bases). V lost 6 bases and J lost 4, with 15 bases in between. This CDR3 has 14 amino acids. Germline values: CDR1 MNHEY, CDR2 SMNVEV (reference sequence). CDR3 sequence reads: CASRPGADFYGYTF. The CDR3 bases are TGTGCCAGCAGACCAGGGGCGGATTTCTATGGCTACACCTTC.

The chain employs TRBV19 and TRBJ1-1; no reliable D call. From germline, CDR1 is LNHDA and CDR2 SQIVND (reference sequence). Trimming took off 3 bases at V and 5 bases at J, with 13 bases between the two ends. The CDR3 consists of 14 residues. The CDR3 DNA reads TGTGCCAGTAGTATCGGGAGGGAGAGTACTGAAGCTTTCTTT. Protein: CASSIGRESTEAFF.